Listed here are 29 T cell receptor beta chains from one sample, sequenced in a study of OX40 agonist ivuxolimab in advanced cancers. Clones were read by immunoSEQ multiplex PCR, and TCRdb kept only the in-frame ones, dropping some. This sample has about 61,000 clones; around 89% occur once, and the top ten carry over 15%. This material consisted of CD4+ or CD8+ T cells sorted from blood, taken in a trial of the OX40 agonist ivuxolimab. These receptors all stem from an adult with an advanced solid tumor such as melanoma, head and neck, liver or kidney cancer.

The V and J genes are TRBV2 and TRBJ2-3, with 8 bases fitting TRBD2. Germline CDR1 is SNHLY and CDR2 is FYNNEI. With 3 bases clipped from V and 2 bases from J, the junction kept 4 bases outside the gene matches. The CDR3 is 15 residues long. CDR3: CASSEGAGDTDTQYF. CDR3 sequence (DNA): TGTGCCAGCAGTGAGGGAGCGGGGGACACAGATACGCAGTATTTT. The full variable domain, rest sourced from reference TRBV2 and TRBJ2-3, is EPEVTQTPSHQVTQMGQEVILRCVPISNHLYFYWYRQILGQKVEFLVSFYNNEISEKSEIFDDQFSVERPDGSNFTLKIRSTKLEDSAMYFCASSEGAGDTDTQYFGPGTRLTVL.

The J gene is TRBJ2-3, the V gene TRBV2; possibly TRBD2 for D (6 bases). V gave up 4 bases and J gave up 2 bases, with 10 bases separating them. Germline V gene data show CDR1 as SNHLY and CDR2 as FYNNEI. The CDR3 extends over 14 amino acids. CDR3 amino acids: CASSGGGNTDTQYF. CDR3 sequence (DNA): TGTGCCAGCAGTGGAGGCGGGAACACAGATACGCAGTATTTT.

The rearrangement uses TRBV4-3 and TRBJ2-1; tentatively, D is TRBD2 (5 bases). Germline V gene data show CDR1 as LGHNA and CDR2 as YSLEER. This CDR3 has 15 residues. The V gene lost 0 bases and the J gene lost 1 base, with 7 bases spanning the gap. The CDR3 sequence: CASSQDEGSYNEQFF. Here the CDR3 DNA reads TGCGCCAGCAGCCAAGATGAGGGATCCTACAATGAGCAGTTCTTC.

This sequence joins TRBV5-6 and TRBJ2-7; no clear D gene. V shed 4 bases and J shed 2 bases, with 10 bases lying between them. Germline V lookup: CDR1 SGHDT, CDR2 YYEEEE. The CDR3 length is 13 residues. The CDR3 sequence: CASSADLTYEQYF. CDR3 nucleotides: TGTGCCAGCAGCGCCGACTTGACCTACGAGCAGTACTTC.

CDR3 coding DNA: TGTGCCAGCAGCCAGACAGGGGTAGAGCAGTACTTC. Its translation: CASSQTGVEQYF. V gene TRBV7-9 combines with J gene TRBJ2-7, with 8 bases identical to TRBD1. The length of the CDR3 is 12 residues. J lost 7 bases, V lost 5 bases, and 4 bases had no gene match. Germline V lookup: CDR1 SEHNR, CDR2 FQNEAQ (reference sequence).

The J gene is TRBJ2-4, the V gene TRBV19; possibly TRBD1 for D (5 bases). The length of the CDR3 is 13 residues. CDR1 LNHDA and CDR2 SQIVND come from the germline V gene (reference sequence). Trimming left V 1 base short and J 6 bases short, with 7 bases between. The CDR3 here is CASSIGGGNIQYF. In DNA, the CDR3 is TGTGCCAGTAGTATAGGGGGCGGAAACATTCAGTACTTC.

V gene TRBV5-1 combines with J gene TRBJ1-2, with D possibly matching TRBD1 (5 bases). Trimming pared 0 bases from V and 3 bases from J, leaving 9 bases between. Germline lookup yields CDR1 SGHRS and CDR2 YFSETQ. This CDR3 spans 14 amino acids. The CDR3 loop is CASSLDVGDYGYTF. The CDR3 nucleotides are TGCGCCAGCAGCTTGGACGTAGGGGACTATGGCTACACCTTC.

The CDR3 reads CASSLGREGISYEQYF. The CDR3 coding sequence is TGTGCCAGCAGTTTAGGGCGGGAGGGCATATCCTACGAGCAGTACTTC. The chain uses TRBV27 and TRBJ2-7; TRBD2 aligns across 9 bases. CDR1 and CDR2 from the germline V gene are MNHEY and SMNVEV (reference sequence). The J segment lost 1 base and the V segment lost 2 bases, leaving 6 bases of the junction unmatched. This CDR3 comprises 16 residues.

This clone showed up just once. This chain links TRBV6-5 with TRBJ2-7, with D perhaps matching TRBD1 (5 bases). The V gene's germline CDR1 is MNHEY and CDR2 SVGAGI. V lost 4 bases and J lost 4, with 8 bases in between. The CDR3 consists of 12 residues. CDR3 sequence (DNA): TGTGCCAGCAGTTTTAGGGGTTACGAGCAGTACTTC. It specifies CASSFRGYEQYF.

About this clone: Relative to the germline gene, one junction end is altered; a read error may explain this. V usage is TRBV5-4 and J usage is TRBJ2-7, with a weak D call TRBD1 (5 bases). The germline CDR1 and CDR2 sequences are SGHNT and YYREEE (reference sequence). The CDR3 is 12 amino acids. CDR3 DNA sequence: TGTGCCAGCAGCTTGGGTCAGGGAAGGGCCAACTTC. It encodes CASSLGQGRANF.

The gene calls are TRBV19 and TRBJ2-1; tentatively, D is TRBD1 (6 bases). Trimming shortened V by 5 bases and J by 3 bases, and 17 bases separated the two germline ends. Germline CDR1 reads LNHDA; CDR2 reads SQIVND (reference sequence). The CDR3 extends over 16 amino acids. CDR3 residues: CASSGQLGALYNEQFF. The CDR3 nucleotides are TGTGCCAGTAGTGGACAGCTCGGTGCTCTCTACAATGAGCAGTTCTTC.

The chain employs TRBV29-1 and TRBJ2-7; TRBD2 matches at 9 bases. From germline, CDR1 is SQVTM and CDR2 ANQGSEA. This CDR3 comprises 14 residues. V trimming: 7 bases; J trimming: 4 bases; junction bases outside the gene matches: 11. The DNA of the CDR3 is TGCAGCGCCCTGCTTGGGCGGGAGGGTTACGAGCAGTACTTC. Translated: CSALLGREGYEQYF.

V usage is TRBV28 and J usage is TRBJ2-2; D is ambiguous. Trimming removed 5 bases at V and 1 base at J, with 8 bases between. Germline loops: CDR1 MDHEN, CDR2 SYDVKM. The CDR3 has 14 amino acids. The CDR3 reads CASSTSENTGELFF. CDR3 nucleotide sequence: TGTGCCAGCAGTACCAGCGAGAACACCGGGGAGCTGTTTTTT.

This chain uses TRBV11-3 with TRBJ1-1; possibly TRBD1 for D (5 bases). V lost 1 base and J 1 base, leaving 7 bases between the germline ends. From germline, CDR1 is SGHNT and CDR2 YENEEA. The CDR3 spans 14 residues. Written as DNA, the CDR3 is TGTGCCAGCAGCTTAGGTGGGGGGAACACTGAAGCTTTCTTT. Translation gives CASSLGGGNTEAFF.

This chain uses TRBV30 with TRBJ1-6; 9 bases map to TRBD1. The CDR3 is made up of 15 amino acids. The V gene's germline CDR1 is GTSNPN and CDR2 SVGIG (reference sequence). With V trimmed by 1 base and J by 7 bases, 5 bases remained unmatched. CDR3 sequence reads: CAWSADTGGNSPLHF. In nucleotides, the CDR3 is TGTGCCTGGAGTGCAGACACAGGGGGCAATTCACCCCTCCACTTT.

The rearrangement links TRBV25-1 to TRBJ2-5; 8 bases agree with TRBD1. CDR3 length equals 16 residues. In germline, CDR1 is MGHDK, CDR2 SYGVNS. J lost 5 bases, V lost 1 base, and 9 bases had no gene match. CDR3 sequence reads: CASSESPQGGWETQYF. CDR3 DNA sequence: TGTGCCAGCAGTGAATCCCCACAGGGGGGTTGGGAGACCCAGTACTTC. The variable domain in full, with the rest retrieved from reference TRBV25-1 and TRBJ2-5, is EADIYQTPRYLVIGTGKKITLECSQTMGHDKMYWYQQDPGMELHLIHYSYGVNSTEKGDLSSESTVSRIRTEHFPLTLESARPSHTSQYLCASSESPQGGWETQYFGPGTRLLVL.

The chain is built from TRBV5-1 and TRBJ2-7; D call uncertain. V was pared by 4 bases and J by 2 bases, with 7 bases between. CDR1 is SGHRS and CDR2 is YFSETQ in the germline V gene. This CDR3 is built from 12 residues. In DNA, the CDR3 is TGCGCCAGCAGCCTCGCGCCCTACGAGCAGTACTTC. Protein sequence: CASSLAPYEQYF.

The J gene is TRBJ1-4, the V gene TRBV23-1; D gene uncertain. TRBV23-1 has ORF status, its function being uncertain. The ends were cut back, 1 base at V and 1 base at J, with 13 bases in the middle. This CDR3 spans 17 amino acids. CDR3 region: CASSQLGNHVTNEKLFF. Written as DNA, the CDR3 is TGCGCCAGCAGTCAATTGGGCAACCATGTAACTAATGAAAAACTGTTTTTT.

The chain joins TRBV6-1 to TRBJ2-1, with D maybe TRBD1 (6 bases). The V gene lost 9 bases and the J gene lost 6 bases, with 12 bases spanning the gap. Germline V gene data show CDR1 as MNHNS and CDR2 as SASEGT. The length of the CDR3 is 12 residues. CDR3 protein: CASSDSSNEQFF. The CDR3, as DNA: TGTGCCAGTTCGGACAGTAGCAATGAGCAGTTCTTC.

The V gene is TRBV7-3, the J gene TRBJ1-5; TRBD1 matches at 10 bases. Germline V lookup: CDR1 SGHTA, CDR2 FQGTGA. This CDR3 has 14 amino acids. J lost 5 bases, V lost 9 bases, and 7 bases had no gene match. As DNA, the CDR3 is TGTGCCAGGGGACAGGGGAGGGTCCATCAGCCCCAGCATTTT. Its protein product is CARGQGRVHQPQHF.

The chain links TRBV6-5 to TRBJ2-5; no clear D gene. The CDR3 totals 11 residues. The germline V and J ends were trimmed by 2 bases and 5 bases, with 3 bases remaining between them. Germline V gene lookup returns CDR1 MNHEY and CDR2 SVGAGI. As DNA, the CDR3 is TGTGCCAGCAGTTACAGGGAGACCCAGTACTTC. Translating gives CASSYRETQYF.

The genes are TRBV7-9 and TRBJ2-2, with a possible D match to TRBD2 (7 bases). Germline CDR1 is SEHNR and CDR2 is FQNEAQ (reference sequence). The CDR3 has 16 amino acids. V was pared by 5 bases and J by 3 bases, with 16 bases between. The CDR3 sequence is CASSPQAGAYTGELFF. In DNA form, the CDR3 reads TGTGCCAGCAGCCCACAGGCGGGGGCATACACCGGGGAGCTGTTTTTT. The full variable domain, its missing parts supplied by reference TRBV7-9 and TRBJ2-2, is DTGVSQNPRHKITKRGQNVTFRCDPISEHNRLYWYRQTLGQGPEFLTYFQNEAQLEKSRLLSDRFSAERPKGSFSTLEIQRTEQGDSAMYLCASSPQAGAYTGELFFGEGSRLTVL.

This clone was seen only once. This chain joins TRBV10-3 and TRBJ2-7; TRBD2 agrees at 12 bases. V was clipped by 4 bases and J by 1 base; unmatched bases: 2. Germline assignment: CDR1 ENHRY and CDR2 SYGVKD. The CDR3 runs to 15 residues. The CDR3 loop reads CAISATSGSSYEQYF. In nucleotides, the CDR3 is TGTGCCATCAGTGCGACTAGCGGGAGTTCCTACGAGCAGTACTTC.

This clone was picked up one time. The V gene is TRBV9, the J gene TRBJ2-2; 7 positions agree with TRBD1. Germline lookup yields CDR1 SGDLS and CDR2 YYNGEE. The CDR3 spans 16 residues. V gave up 4 bases and J gave up 0 bases; unmatched junction bases: 6. CDR3 DNA: TGTGCCAGCAGCCTAGGACAGGCGACGAACACCGGGGAGCTGTTTTTT. Translation gives CASSLGQATNTGELFF.

The chain has TRBV20-1 and TRBJ2-3, with D tentatively TRBD1 (6 bases). The CDR3 sequence is 11 residues long. Deletions cut 8 bases from V and 4 bases from J, with 10 bases between. Germline CDR1 and CDR2: DFQATT and SNEGSKA (reference sequence). This CDR3 reads CSPNRADTQYF. CDR3 bases: TGCAGTCCAAACAGGGCAGATACGCAGTATTTT.

V and J are TRBV7-3 and TRBJ2-3; D is unresolved. The CDR3 spans 13 residues. CDR1 is SGHTA, CDR2 FQGTGA, per germline. Trimming took 1 base from V and 6 from J, leaving 8 bases between them. CDR3 sequence: CASSLNPADTQYF. The CDR3 DNA reads TGTGCCAGCAGCTTAAACCCCGCGGATACGCAGTATTTT. The full variable domain, completed using reference TRBV7-3 and TRBJ2-3, is GAGVSQTPSNKVTEKGKYVELRCDPISGHTALYWYRQSLGQGPEFLIYFQGTGAADDSGLPNDRFFAVRPEGSVSTLKIQRTERGDSAVYLCASSLNPADTQYFGPGTRLTVL.

CDR3 DNA: TGTGCCAGCAGCTATCGGCAGATTAATTCACCCCTCCACTTT. This gives the protein CASSYRQINSPLHF. This rearrangement joins TRBV13 to TRBJ1-6, with D hard to call. CDR3 length: 14 residues. Trimming stripped 4 bases from V and 6 bases from J, with 10 bases between. Germline CDR1 is PRHDT and CDR2 is FYEKMQ (reference sequence).

Judged by abundance, this clone is medium-sized. The chain links TRBV11-2 to TRBJ2-7; D is possibly TRBD1 or TRBD2 (7 bases each). The germline gives CDR1 SGHAT, CDR2 FQNNGV. CDR3 length: 16 residues. V was pared by 4 bases and J by 4 bases, with 20 bases between. Written as DNA, the CDR3 is TGTGCCAGCAGCTCCCCAGCGGGGACAGAACCTTACGAGCAGTACTTC. This gives the protein CASSSPAGTEPYEQYF.

The V and J genes are TRBV6-6 and TRBJ1-4; 9 bases line up with TRBD1. Germline CDR1 is MNHNY and CDR2 is SVGAGI (reference sequence). CDR3 length: 15 amino acids. The ends lost 5 bases at V and 7 bases at J; junction bases unmatched: 8. In nucleotides, the CDR3 is TGTGCCAGCAGTAACCTATCGGACAGGGGTGAAAAACTGTTTTTT. Its translation is CASSNLSDRGEKLFF.